The 20 T cell receptor beta chains reported below all come from one sample, sequenced in a study of Ad26.COV2.S vaccination and SARS-CoV-2 variants. The table came from immunoSEQ multiplex PCR; TCRdb's copy has only in-frame clones and leaves some out. The table lists around 100,000 clones, around three quarters of them singletons. Material: peripheral blood, obtained after recovery from COVID-19. The receptor source for this set is a human donor who had recovered from COVID-19.

The chain couples TRBV6-6 to TRBJ1-5; possibly TRBD1 for D (6 bases). The CDR3 length is 15 residues. Looked up from germline, CDR1 is MNHNY and CDR2 is SVGAGI (reference sequence). Trimming stripped 8 bases from V and 5 bases from J, with 19 bases between. The CDR3 here is CASQSSHRAYQPQHF. In DNA form, the CDR3 reads TGTGCCAGCCAATCTTCCCACAGGGCGTATCAGCCCCAGCATTTT.

The chain is built from TRBV4-2 and TRBJ1-1, with a tentative D call TRBD1 (6 bases). The V end was cut by 3 bases, the J end by 0 bases, with 17 bases between. The CDR3 contains 17 residues. Looked up from germline, CDR1 is LGHNA and CDR2 is YNFKEQ. CDR3 sequence: CASSHPTGMGVNTEAFF. DNA for the CDR3: TGTGCCAGCAGCCACCCAACAGGGATGGGGGTGAACACTGAAGCTTTCTTT.

This chain links TRBV5-1 with TRBJ1-2; no definite D call. The V and J ends lost 4 bases and 8 bases respectively, with 12 bases between them. CDR1 is SGHRS, CDR2 YFSETQ, per germline. The CDR3 is made up of 12 amino acids. The CDR3 is CASSAETSGYTF. The CDR3 nucleotides read TGCGCCAGCAGCGCCGAGACAAGCGGCTACACCTTC.

The chain carries TRBV5-4 and TRBJ2-1; TRBD1 matches at 8 bases. J was trimmed by 5 bases and V by 4 bases; bases with no gene match: 11. This CDR3 spans 16 amino acids. Per the germline V gene, CDR1 is SGHNT and CDR2 is YYREEE (reference sequence). Written as DNA, the CDR3 is TGTGCCAGCAGCATCAACAGGGGGAGGCTAGACAATGAGCAGTTCTTC. It codes for CASSINRGRLDNEQFF.

This rearrangement joins TRBV6-5 to TRBJ1-6; tentative D call: TRBD1 (6 bases). Germline V gene data show CDR1 as MNHEY and CDR2 as SVGAGI. This CDR3 contains 15 residues. The V and J ends lost 10 bases and 8 bases respectively, with 21 bases between them. CDR3 region: CATQRNRVADSPLHF. In nucleotides, the CDR3 is TGTGCCACCCAAAGGAACAGGGTAGCGGATTCACCCCTCCACTTT.

V gene TRBV10-2 combines with J gene TRBJ2-2; 8 bases fit TRBD1. V dropped 8 bases and J dropped 2; count of bases not matched to a gene: 7. The CDR3 extends over 15 amino acids. Germline V gene data show CDR1 as WSHSY and CDR2 as SAAADI. CDR3 sequence (DNA): TGCGCCAGCCGATTGGACAGGGACAACACCGGGGAGCTGTTTTTT. The encoded protein is CASRLDRDNTGELFF.

The V and J genes are TRBV6-2 or TRBV6-3 and TRBJ2-7, with a possible D match to TRBD1 (6 bases). Germline assignment: CDR1 MNHEY and CDR2 SVGEGT. The CDR3 is 13 residues long. V lost 1 base and J lost 4, with 8 bases in between. Written as DNA, the CDR3 is TGTGCCAGCAGTTACTGGGGGCTATACGAGCAGTACTTC. Residues: CASSYWGLYEQYF.

The chain employs TRBV30 and TRBJ2-5, with D maybe TRBD2 (6 bases). Germline V gene data show CDR1 as GTSNPN and CDR2 as SVGIG (reference sequence). This CDR3 is 13 amino acids long. V lost 0 bases to trimming and J lost 5 bases, with 10 bases between them. CDR3 nucleotides: TGTGCCTGGAGTGTGGGGGGTCGTGAGACCCAGTACTTC. It codes for CAWSVGGRETQYF.

This clone was seen a single time. The V and J genes are TRBV5-1 and TRBJ2-2; TRBD1 aligns across 9 bases. Germline loops: CDR1 SGHRS, CDR2 YFSETQ. The CDR3 sequence is 13 residues long. V lost 7 bases to trimming and J lost 8 bases; unmatched junction nucleotides: 6. The CDR3 DNA sequence: TGCGCCAGCCGGGACAGGGAGGAAGGGGAGCTGTTTTTT. This sequence encodes CASRDREEGELFF. The variable domain in full, completed from reference TRBV5-1 and TRBJ2-2, reads KAGVTQTPRYLIKTRGQQVTLSCSPISGHRSVSWYQQTPGQGLQFLFEYFSETQRNKGNFPGRFSGRQFSNSRSEMNVSTLELGDSALYLCASRDREEGELFFGEGSRLTVL.

The chain uses TRBV3-1 (or the pseudogene TRBV3-2) and TRBJ1-6; D is uncertain. Germline-derived CDR1 and CDR2 are LGHDT and YNNKEL (reference sequence). The CDR3 contains 14 residues. V was pared by 1 base and J by 10 bases, with 11 bases between. This CDR3 reads CASSQGPDDSPLHF. As DNA, the CDR3 is TGTGCCAGCAGCCAAGGGCCGGACGACTCACCCCTCCACTTT.

This clone was recorded a few times. This chain connects TRBV6-5 to TRBJ2-4; 9 bases align to TRBD1. V was pared by 6 bases and J by 6 bases, with 3 bases of the junction left unmatched. Germline CDR1 reads MNHEY; CDR2 reads SVGAGI. This CDR3 comprises 13 residues. The CDR3 protein is CASRGQGGNIQYF. DNA for the CDR3: TGTGCCAGCAGGGGACAGGGTGGAAACATTCAGTACTTC.

The chain links TRBV9 to TRBJ1-1; 8 bases map to TRBD1. The junction had 9 bases not matched to a gene; V was cut back by 0 bases and J by 5 bases. This CDR3 contains 16 residues. The V gene's germline CDR1 is SGDLS and CDR2 YYNGEE. CDR3 region: CASSVGKTGVRTEAFF. The CDR3 bases are TGTGCCAGCAGCGTAGGAAAGACAGGGGTGAGGACTGAAGCTTTCTTT. Full variable domain (rest looked up from reference TRBV9 and TRBJ1-1): DSGVTQTPKHLITATGQRVTLRCSPRSGDLSVYWYQQSLDQGLQFLIQYYNGEERAKGNILERFSAQQFPDLHSELNLSSLELGDSALYFCASSVGKTGVRTEAFFGQGTRLTVV.

The V gene is TRBV4-3, the J gene TRBJ2-2, with D unresolved. Germline assignment: CDR1 LGHNA and CDR2 YSLEER. This CDR3 has 13 residues. V lost 2 bases, J lost 5 bases, and 6 bases lay in between. Written as DNA, the CDR3 is TGCGCCAGCAGCCAACATATGACCGGGGAGCTGTTTTTT. This encodes CASSQHMTGELFF.

The V and J genes are TRBV5-1 and TRBJ1-4; TRBD1 aligns across 8 bases. The CDR3 has 17 residues. The J segment lost 2 bases and the V segment lost 3 bases, leaving 9 bases of the junction unmatched. CDR1 and CDR2 from the germline V gene are SGHRS and YFSETQ. The CDR3 region is CASSSGQGWTTNEKLFF. CDR3 DNA sequence: TGCGCCAGCAGCTCAGGACAGGGCTGGACGACTAATGAAAAACTGTTTTTT.

This clone is a singleton in its sample. The J gene is TRBJ1-4, the V gene TRBV5-1; no reliable D call. The ends were cut back, 0 bases at V and 6 bases at J, with 9 bases in the middle. This CDR3 has 14 amino acids. The germline gives CDR1 SGHRS, CDR2 YFSETQ. For the CDR3, the DNA is TGCGCCAGCAGCTTGGTAGGGTCGGATGAAAAACTGTTTTTT. The encoded protein is CASSLVGSDEKLFF.

This clone appeared once. The chain joins TRBV4-1 to TRBJ2-7, with TRBD1 matching 9 bases. V lost 1 base, J lost 2 bases, and 3 bases stayed unmatched. The CDR3 loop spans 15 amino acids. Germline V gene sequence: CDR1 MGHRA, CDR2 YSYEKL. CDR3 in DNA: TGCGCCAGCAGCCAAGTGGGACAGGGAACCTACGAGCAGTACTTC. Protein: CASSQVGQGTYEQYF.

The chain has TRBV3-1 (or the pseudogene TRBV3-2) and TRBJ1-2; 8 bases agree with TRBD1. Trimming at V came to 3 bases and at J to 2 bases, leaving 8 bases not matched to a gene. The CDR3 is made up of 16 amino acids. Germline CDR1 and CDR2: LGHDT and YNNKEL (reference sequence). The CDR3 protein is CASSQFPGQGNYGYTF. The CDR3 bases are TGTGCCAGCAGCCAGTTCCCCGGACAGGGCAACTATGGCTACACCTTC.

The rearrangement links TRBV27 to TRBJ2-2, with a tentative D call TRBD1 (6 bases). Germline values: CDR1 MNHEY, CDR2 SMNVEV (reference sequence). The V gene lost 4 bases and the J gene lost 2 bases, with 17 bases spanning the gap. This CDR3 is 17 amino acids long. The CDR3 sequence is CASSSGHLGGNTGELFF. CDR3 coding DNA: TGTGCCAGCAGTTCGGGACATTTAGGGGGAAACACCGGGGAGCTGTTTTTT.

The V gene is TRBV6-5, the J gene TRBJ1-5; a possible D gene is TRBD1 (5 bases). The CDR3 runs to 13 residues. Germline V gene lookup returns CDR1 MNHEY and CDR2 SVGAGI. CDR3 region: CATQEGGDQPQHF. In DNA form, the CDR3 reads TGTGCTACACAGGAGGGCGGTGATCAGCCCCAGCATTTT.

This clone was picked up one time. This chain links TRBV13 with TRBJ1-1, with 8 nucleotides matching TRBD1. This CDR3 is built from 14 residues. With V trimmed by 4 bases and J by 3 bases, 4 bases remained unmatched. The germline CDR1 and CDR2 sequences are PRHDT and FYEKMQ (reference sequence). The CDR3 is CASSYGQGDTEAFF. Written as DNA, the CDR3 is TGTGCCAGCAGCTATGGACAGGGTGACACTGAAGCTTTCTTT.